This is a list of T cell receptor beta chains from one sample in a study of T cells in Graves' hyperthyroidism and ophthalmopathy. TCRdb used MiXCR to reprocess the multiplex PCR reads, holding one entry per CDR3 protein. The sample holds around 540,000 distinct CDR3 sequences, approximately 44% seen once. Sample: peripheral blood or thyroid tissue (not recorded which). The receptors stem from a woman between 18 and 29 years old with Graves' hyperthyroidism. CDR3s include the opening cysteine and the closing phenylalanine or tryptophan. D genes are given only for firm matches. Only part of the rows carry a size: once, few, many, or a class if the clone is expanded.

- | 15 | TRBJ2-5 | TRBV7-2 | - | TGTGCCAGCAGCTTAGTTTTAGGGGTCCAAGAGACCCAGTACTTC | CASSLVLGVQETQYF
once | 15 | TRBJ1-3 | TRBV25-1 | - | TGTGCCAGCAGGGAGGACTTCTATGGAGGAAACACCATATATTTT | CASREDFYGGNTIYF
- | 18 | TRBJ1-5 | TRBV6-5 | - | TGTGCCAGCAGTTACTATTACAGTGCCCTGAGAATGGGGCAGCCCCAGCATTTT | CASSYYYSALRMGQPQHF
- | 17 | TRBJ2-7 | TRBV6-5 | TRBD2 | TGTGCCAGCAGTTACTCTGGGGCTAGCGGGAGCTCCTACGAGCAGTACTTC | CASSYSGASGSSYEQYF
few | 17 | TRBJ1-4 | TRBV7-2 | TRBD1 | TGTGCCAGCAGCTTAGGTGTTAGGGGACAGGGGACGGAAAAACTGTTTTTT | CASSLGVRGQGTEKLFF
- | 15 | TRBJ1-6 | TRBV4-1 | - | TGCGCCAGCAGCCAAGGGTGGAATGATAATTCACCCCTCCACTTT | CASSQGWNDNSPLHF
- | 11 | TRBJ1-2 | TRBV2 | - | TGTGCCAGCAGAGAGAGAGGGGGCTACACCTTC | CASRERGGYTF
- | 14 | TRBJ1-2 | TRBV6-5 | - | TGTGCCAGCAGTTTAAGCGGGGCTCAGGGGGGCTACACCTTC | CASSLSGAQGGYTF
- | 17 | TRBJ2-5 | TRBV14 | - | TGTGCCAGCAGCCACCAAGCGGGCTGGGGGCCCCAAGAGACCCAGTACTTC | CASSHQAGWGPQETQYF
many | 12 | TRBJ1-1 | TRBV10-3 | - | TGTGCCATCAGCCCGGGGGGGACTGAAGCTTTCTTT | CAISPGGTEAFF
- | 14 | TRBJ1-1 | TRBV6-5 | - | TGTGCCAGCAGTTACCCCGTAAGGAGCACTGAAGCTTTCTTT | CASSYPVRSTEAFF
- | 13 | TRBJ1-3 | TRBV7-9 | - | TGTGCCAGCAGGGGAAACTCTGGAAACACCATATATTTT | CASRGNSGNTIYF
- | 14 | TRBJ2-1 | TRBV7-2 | - | TGTGCCAGCAGTTTGACTAGAAGGATCGATGAGCAGTTCTTC | CASSLTRRIDEQFF
- | 15 | TRBJ2-7 | TRBV7-9 | TRBD1 | TGTGCCAGCAGCTCCGTCCGGGACAGGGACCACGAGCAGTACTTC | CASSSVRDRDHEQYF
few | 14 | TRBJ2-7 | TRBV13 | TRBD2 | TGTGCCAGCAGCTCCGGGACTAGCACCTACGAGCAGTACTTC | CASSSGTSTYEQYF
- | 13 | TRBJ2-5 | TRBV10-3 | - | TGTGCCATCAGCTCTACAGATGCGGAGACCCAGTACTTC | CAISSTDAETQYF
many | 13 | TRBJ1-2 | TRBV14 | TRBD1 | TGTGCCAGCAGCCAGGAGACAGGGGACGGCTACACCTTC | CASSQETGDGYTF
- | 13 | TRBJ1-5 | TRBV29-1 | TRBD1 | TGCAGCGTCGGGGGGACAGGCAATCAGCCCCAGCATTTT | CSVGGTGNQPQHF
- | 14 | TRBJ2-7 | TRBV7-9 | TRBD1 | TGTGCCAGCAGCCAGCGGGACAGGGTGGGCGAGCAGTACTTC | CASSQRDRVGEQYF
- | 15 | TRBJ1-2 | TRBV7-9 | - | TGTGCCAGCAGCCAAGTGGCCGGTGATAACTATGGCTACACCTTC | CASSQVAGDNYGYTF
many | 12 | TRBJ1-1 | TRBV7-9 | - | TGTGCCAGCAGCTTAGTCGGTGTAGGGGCTTTCTTT | CASSLVGVGAFF
- | 15 | TRBJ2-5 | TRBV11-2 | - | TGTGCCAGCAGAAATCGACTGGTAGTCGGAGAGACCCAGTACTTC | CASRNRLVVGETQYF
- | 19 | TRBJ2-2 | TRBV7-8 | TRBD1 | TGTGCCAGCAGCAAGACGAGGGACAGGGGATTATTAAACACCGGGGAGCTGTTTTTT | CASSKTRDRGLLNTGELFF
few | 16 | TRBJ2-5 | TRBV27 | - | TGTGCCAGCAGCTCCTTTAGCGGCACCTACCAAGAGACCCAGTACTTC | CASSSFSGTYQETQYF
- | 13 | TRBJ2-5 | TRBV7-9 | TRBD1 | TGTGCCAGCAGCTCAGGGGGCAATCAGCCCCAGTACTTC | CASSSGGNQPQYF
- | 14 | TRBJ2-7 | TRBV7-2 | - | TGTGCCAGCAGCCCAACTAGAGACTCCTACGAGCAGTACTTC | CASSPTRDSYEQYF
many | 13 | TRBJ2-5 | TRBV19 | - | TGTGCCAGTAGTATCAGCGGTCAAGAGACCCAGTACTTC | CASSISGQETQYF
many | 14 | TRBJ1-2 | TRBV7-9 | - | TGTGCCAGCAGCTTACAGGGGTTGGACTATGGCTACACCTTC | CASSLQGLDYGYTF
- | 15 | TRBJ1-2 | TRBV29-1 | TRBD1 | TGCAGCGTTGAAGATCGGGACAGGGGCAACGGTGGCTACACCTTC | CSVEDRDRGNGGYTF
once | 14 | TRBJ2-7 | TRBV11-1 | TRBD2 | TGTGCCAGCAGCCAGATACTAGCGGCCTACGAGCAGTACTTC | CASSQILAAYEQYF
- | 15 | TRBJ2-7 | TRBV29-1 | TRBD2 | TGCAGCGTTGACCGCTTTTGGCGGGAGATCGACGAGCAGTACTTC | CSVDRFWREIDEQYF
- | 13 | TRBJ1-1 | TRBV7-1 | - | TGTGCCAGCAGCTCAGGGGGGGACCCTAAAGCTTTCTTT | CASSSGGDPKAFF
- | 15 | TRBJ2-7 | TRBV2 | - | TGTGCCAGCAGCCACGGGTGGGGGAGAGTCCACGAGCAGTACTTC | CASSHGWGRVHEQYF
many | 12 | TRBJ1-2 | TRBV10-3 | - | TGTGCCATCTATCGTACCTTCTATGGCTACACCTTC | CAIYRTFYGYTF
- | 15 | TRBJ1-5 | TRBV4-1 | - | TGCGCCAGCAGCCAAGTCGACGGTAGCAATCAGCCCCAGCATTTT | CASSQVDGSNQPQHF
- | 13 | TRBJ1-2 | TRBV10-1 | - | TGCGCCAGCAGTGATCCCATTTACTATGGCTACACCTTC | CASSDPIYYGYTF
few | 15 | TRBJ1-2 | TRBV19 | - | TGTGCCAGCAGCCACCTGATCGGGCTAGGAGGTGGCTACACCTTC | CASSHLIGLGGGYTF
- | 11 | TRBJ1-1 | TRBV29-1 | - | TGCAGCGCTCAGGGGTTCCCTGAAGCTTTCTTT | CSAQGFPEAFF
- | 15 | TRBJ2-7 | TRBV10-3 | - | TGTGCCATCAGTGCCAGGGGGGCTATGGGCTACGAGCAGTACTTC | CAISARGAMGYEQYF
- | 16 | TRBJ1-1 | TRBV20-1 | - | TGCAGTGCTAGAGCCTTTGGCAGGGCTGGTAACACTGAAGCTTTCTTT | CSARAFGRAGNTEAFF
- | 13 | TRBJ2-7 | TRBV2 | TRBD1 | TGTGCCAGCAGACCCCGGACAGGGCGCGAGCAGTACTTC | CASRPRTGREQYF
- | 13 | TRBJ2-7 | TRBV5-1 | TRBD2 | TGCGCCAGCAGCTTGGGGACAAGCGGGAAGGAGTACTTC | CASSLGTSGKEYF
- | 15 | TRBJ2-7 | TRBV20-1 | TRBD1 | TGCAGTGCTAGAGATCATGGGGGGACAGGGGACGAGCAGTACTTC | CSARDHGGTGDEQYF
few | 15 | TRBJ1-4 | TRBV10-3 | TRBD1 | TGTGCCAGCAGTTACTGGGACAGCGATAATGAAAAACTGTTTTTT | CASSYWDSDNEKLFF